Listed here is a single TCR beta chain. The same CDR3 can be traced to other DNA sequences in this sample. The data stem from a study of blood T cell repertoires in COVID-19. Study information: The study drew acute and convalescent COVID-19 samples from the United States, Italy and Spain. PBMCs, B-cell-depleted T cells, or T cells provided the cDNA or gDNA that made up the material.

Seattle patients were enrolled while actively infected and followed longitudinally. As processed by the authors: Nucleated cell number was recorded as an estimate derived from reference gene primer amplification. Data came from immunoSEQ multiplex PCR; TCRdb stores just in-frame clones and leaves some out. V and J calls and clone size are given by that table; D and trimming were obtained from the DNA. The table records about 200,000 clones, 70% to 90% of them present only once. V shed 5 bases, J shed 4 bases, and the junction held 2 bases outside the gene matches. The CDR3 contains 13 residues. Per the germline V gene, CDR1 is SEHNR and CDR2 is FQNEAQ (reference sequence).

The sequencing sample was made of peripheral blood. The rearrangement joins TRBV7-9 to TRBJ1-2; 9 bases agree with TRBD1. This clonotype originated in a man aged 55 to 70 with COVID-19, enrolled during active disease. The CDR3 sequence: CASSLGQGYGYTF. The DNA for the CDR3 is TGTGCCAGCAGCCTGGGACAGGGCTATGGCTACACCTTC.